The 6 T cell receptor beta chains listed next were all sequenced from one sample in a study of blood T cell repertoires in COVID-19. Sequenced by immunoSEQ multiplex PCR; TCRdb stores in-frame clones only, minus some. Here the sample spans fewer than 90,000 clones, about 79% being singletons. Material for sequencing was peripheral blood. The receptors were sampled from a woman aged 50 to 65 with acute or convalescent COVID-19.

V is TRBV30 and J is TRBJ2-7; D is unresolved. Deletions cut 2 bases from V and 6 bases from J, with 8 bases between. The CDR3 is 11 amino acids. The V gene's germline CDR1 is GTSNPN and CDR2 SVGIG (reference sequence). The CDR3 nucleotides are TGTGCCTGGAGTACGGAGTTCGAGCAGTACTTC. Its translation is CAWSTEFEQYF.

DNA for the CDR3: TGTGCCAGCACAATATCGGGGGTGCGAGAGACCCAGTACTTC. This encodes CASTISGVRETQYF. V gene TRBV28 combines with J gene TRBJ2-5; D perhaps matches TRBD2 (6 bases). The V end lost 7 bases, the J end lost 4 bases, and 16 bases lay between the germline ends. This CDR3 spans 14 amino acids. The germline gives CDR1 MDHEN, CDR2 SYDVKM.

The CDR3 DNA is TGTGCCAGCAGCCTAGTTCGCACCGGGGAGCTGTTTTTT. This translates into CASSLVRTGELFF. The rearrangement uses TRBV28 and TRBJ2-2; D call uncertain. The CDR3 is 13 residues long. The V end was cut by 6 bases, the J end by 4 bases, with 9 bases between. Germline V gives CDR1 MDHEN, CDR2 SYDVKM. Complete variable domain (other parts from reference TRBV28 and TRBJ2-2): DVKVTQSSRYLVKRTGEKVFLECVQDMDHENMFWYRQDPGLGLRLIYFSYDVKMKEKGDIPEGYSVSREKKERFSLILESASTNQTSMYLCASSLVRTGELFFGEGSRLTVL.

This clone has a handful of counts. The V and J genes are TRBV20-1 and TRBJ2-2; D possibly corresponds to TRBD2 (5 bases). Germline V lookup: CDR1 DFQATT, CDR2 SNEGSKA (reference sequence). V lost 3 bases and J lost 5, with 13 bases in between. There are 14 residues in the CDR3. The CDR3 here is CSASPNGETGELFF. The CDR3 DNA reads TGCAGTGCTAGTCCCAACGGGGAGACCGGGGAGCTGTTTTTT.

The chain links TRBV5-1 to TRBJ2-5; D gene uncertain. Germline CDR1 and CDR2: SGHRS and YFSETQ. The V gene lost 3 bases and the J gene lost 4 bases, with 16 bases spanning the gap. The CDR3 runs 15 residues. CDR3 protein: CASSWSPGGGETQYF. The CDR3 nucleotides are TGCGCCAGCAGCTGGTCGCCCGGTGGTGGAGAGACCCAGTACTTC.

The J gene is TRBJ2-3, the V gene TRBV28, with 7 nucleotides matching TRBD1. J lost 5 bases, V lost 5 bases, and 7 bases had no gene match. The CDR3 contains 14 residues. Germline CDR1 and CDR2: MDHEN and SYDVKM. As DNA, the CDR3 is TGTGCCAGCAGTCTTGACAGGGTGGTAGATACGCAGTATTTT. This gives the protein CASSLDRVVDTQYF.